The rows below give T cell receptor beta chains drawn from one sample of a study of OX40 agonist ivuxolimab in advanced cancers. Method: immunoSEQ multiplex PCR; TCRdb's copy keeps in-frame clones and lacks some. The repertoire holds about 76,000 clones, with roughly 80% as singletons. Sequenced here: CD4+ or CD8+ T cells sorted from blood, sampled in a trial of the OX40 agonist ivuxolimab. These receptors were obtained from an adult with an advanced solid tumor such as melanoma, head and neck, liver or kidney cancer. CDR3s include the opening cysteine and the closing phenylalanine or tryptophan. A D gene is named only where the DNA matches it firmly. Some rows mark clone size as missing; the rest say once, few, many or name a class of expanded clone.

j_gene | v_gene | abundance | d_gene | CDR3aa | CDR3nt
TRBJ2-7 | TRBV7-2 | - | - | CASSPYYEQYF | TGTGCCAGCAGCCCGTACTACGAGCAGTACTTC
TRBJ2-7 | TRBV25-1 | - | TRBD2 | CASTPALAGEAYEQYF | TGTGCCAGCACACCAGCACTAGCGGGGGAAGCCTACGAGCAGTACTTC
TRBJ1-5 | TRBV12-5 | - | - | CASGFLSDGTTAGQPQHF | TGTGCTAGTGGTTTCTTGTCCGATGGGACCACGGCTGGTCAGCCCCAGCATTTT
TRBJ2-2 | TRBV4-3 | - | - | CASSQGGTGELFF | TGCGCCAGCAGCCAAGGAGGGACCGGGGAGCTGTTTTTT
TRBJ1-1 | TRBV6-1 | once | - | CASSARTVNTEAFF | TGTGCCAGCAGTGCCCGGACGGTGAACACTGAAGCTTTCTTT
TRBJ1-5 | TRBV6-5 | - | - | CASNPTRTGNQPQHF | TGTGCCAGCAACCCGACCCGGACAGGCAATCAGCCCCAGCATTTT
TRBJ2-5 | TRBV11-3 | - | TRBD1 | CASSQYSRQGVTQYF | TGTGCCAGCAGCCAATATTCTAGACAGGGGGTGACCCAGTACTTC
TRBJ1-5 | TRBV28 | once | - | CASITNHQPQHF | TGTGCCAGCATAACGAACCATCAGCCCCAGCATTTT
TRBJ1-5 | TRBV5-5 | - | TRBD1 | CASSDGQVNQPQHF | TGTGCCAGCAGCGACGGACAGGTCAATCAGCCCCAGCATTTT
TRBJ1-1 | TRBV4-2 | - | - | CASSQVDGGMTEAFF | TGTGCCAGCAGCCAAGTGGACGGGGGAATGACTGAAGCTTTCTTT
TRBJ1-5 | TRBV15 | - | TRBD1 | CATSRGRTGGYSNQPQHF | TGTGCCACCAGCAGAGGTCGGACAGGAGGTTATAGCAATCAGCCCCAGCATTTT
TRBJ2-3 | TRBV16 | - | TRBD1 | CASSPGQADTQYF | TGTGCCAGCAGCCCCGGACAGGCAGATACGCAGTATTTT
TRBJ2-2 | TRBV7-3 | - | - | CASSYQIAGELFF | TGTGCCAGCAGCTATCAGATCGCCGGGGAGCTGTTTTTT
TRBJ1-3 | TRBV18 | - | - | CASSPGTGSSGNTIYF | TGTGCCAGCTCACCAGGAACAGGAAGCTCCGGAAACACCATATATTTT
TRBJ2-1 | TRBV19 | few | TRBD1 | CASSRTGGFDEQFF | TGTGCCAGTAGTCGGACAGGGGGTTTCGATGAGCAGTTCTTC
TRBJ2-7 | TRBV11-2 | - | - | CASSLGFLGSGALGEQYF | TGTGCCAGCAGCTTAGGATTCCTGGGGAGCGGAGCTTTAGGCGAGCAGTACTTC
TRBJ1-2 | TRBV30 | - | - | CAAGRGYTF | TGTGCTGCAGGGAGAGGCTACACCTTC
TRBJ2-5 | TRBV5-1 | - | - | CASSLGDSRAETQYF | TGCGCCAGCAGCTTGGGGGACTCGAGGGCAGAGACCCAGTACTTC
TRBJ2-3 | TRBV20-1 | - | - | CSATYSGTQYF | TGCAGTGCTACGTACAGCGGTACGCAGTATTTT
TRBJ2-5 | TRBV7-2 | - | TRBD2 | CASSLARLAGQETQYF | TGTGCCAGCAGCTTAGCGCGTCTAGCGGGCCAAGAGACCCAGTACTTC
TRBJ2-7 | TRBV5-1 | - | - | CASSPHGSGRNYEQYF | TGCGCCAGCAGCCCACACGGATCGGGCCGAAACTACGAGCAGTACTTC
TRBJ1-1 | TRBV6-5 | - | - | CASSYLGVRTEAFF | TGTGCCAGCAGTTATTTGGGAGTACGGACTGAAGCTTTCTTT
TRBJ2-2 | TRBV5-1 | once | TRBD1 | CASGRDRGRIGELFF | TGCGCCAGCGGTAGGGACAGGGGGCGCATCGGGGAGCTGTTTTTT
TRBJ1-6 | TRBV19 | - | - | CASSIGGSPLHF | TGTGCCAGTAGTATAGGGGGTTCACCCCTCCACTTT
TRBJ2-3 | TRBV6-6 | - | - | CASSYRTGSTDTQYF | TGTGCCAGCAGTTACCGGACTGGTAGCACAGATACGCAGTATTTT
TRBJ2-5 | TRBV7-6 | - | TRBD2 | CASSPPQVAGVGTQYF | TGTGCCAGCAGCCCCCCCCAAGTTGCGGGAGTTGGGACCCAGTACTTC
TRBJ2-5 | TRBV5-1 | - | TRBD2 | CASSYLAGVPETQYF | TGCGCCAGCAGTTACCTAGCGGGAGTCCCAGAGACCCAGTACTTC
TRBJ2-1 | TRBV29-1 | - | - | CSVKVGVSPYNEQFF | TGCAGCGTTAAAGTGGGGGTTAGTCCCTACAATGAGCAGTTCTTC
TRBJ2-2 | TRBV6-5 | - | - | CASSYTFNTGELFF | TGTGCCAGCAGTTACACCTTCAACACCGGGGAGCTGTTTTTT
TRBJ2-5 | TRBV7-3 | - | - | CASSLTNQETQYF | TGTGCCAGCAGCTTAACCAACCAAGAGACCCAGTACTTC
TRBJ1-3 | TRBV7-2 | - | TRBD1 | CASSLVGDRSSGNTIYF | TGTGCCAGCAGCTTAGTTGGGGACAGAAGCTCTGGAAACACCATATATTTT
TRBJ2-2 | TRBV9 | once | - | CASSVGRVDTGELFF | TGTGCCAGCAGCGTAGGCAGGGTCGACACCGGGGAGCTGTTTTTT
TRBJ2-5 | TRBV7-2 | - | TRBD2 | CASSLARNVPSGRMETQYF | TGTGCCAGCAGCTTAGCGCGAAACGTTCCTAGCGGGAGAATGGAGACCCAGTACTTC
TRBJ2-7 | TRBV18 | - | TRBD2 | CASSSGLAGGSYEQYF | TGTGCCAGCTCATCCGGACTAGCGGGAGGCTCCTACGAGCAGTACTTC
TRBJ1-4 | TRBV7-6 | - | TRBD1 | CASSLGTGSRTNEKLFF | TGTGCCAGCAGCTTAGGGACAGGGAGTCGGACTAATGAAAAACTGTTTTTT
TRBJ2-1 | TRBV5-1 | - | - | CASSLASELEQFF | TGCGCCAGCAGCTTGGCCTCTGAACTTGAGCAGTTCTTC
TRBJ1-2 | TRBV5-1 | - | - | CASSPIGLVEGYTF | TGCGCCAGCAGCCCCATCGGGCTAGTAGAGGGCTACACCTTC